This TCR beta chain was sequenced during a study of vaccination and CD4 T cells after COVID-19. Treatment described: roughly nine-day PBMC culture with coronavirus spike peptide pools or control peptides (ViraFEST assay). The Oncomine TCR Beta short-read assay was what sequenced the DNA obtained from cultured CD4+ T cells. The source of extracted genomic DNA was cultured CD4+ T cells. One entry per CDR3 protein, called by TCRdb with MiXCR from the PCR reads. The repertoire has some 15,000 distinct CDR3 sequences, about 33% of them found once; the top ten carry around 9.6%. This clonotype is medium-sized within its sample. Its specificity is not known. Germline V gene data show CDR1 as LNHNV and CDR2 as YYDKDF (reference sequence). This CDR3 comprises 16 residues. V lost 8 bases and J lost 6; bases outside the gene matches: 16.

This specimen was CD4+ T cells from blood, cultured in vitro, taken after SARS-CoV-2 vaccination. This TCR derives from a human donor who had recovered from COVID-19. This chain links TRBV15 with TRBJ2-3, with 8 bases aligning to TRBD2. The CDR3 here is CATSGLVGARGDTQYF. CDR3 DNA sequence: TGTGCCACCTCGGGACTAGTCGGGGCAAGAGGGGATACGCAGTATTTT.